This T cell receptor (beta chain) is drawn from a study of blood T cell repertoires in COVID-19. Study in general: In each case, the material was cDNA or gDNA derived from T cells, B-cell-depleted T cells, or PBMCs.

In germline, CDR1 is LNHNV, CDR2 YYDKDF (reference sequence). This CDR3 has 15 amino acids. V lost 1 base, J lost 6 bases, and 4 bases stayed unmatched. Under the authors' procedure: From reference gene primer amplification, estimates of nucleated cell counts were derived. TCRdb's table, derived via immunoSEQ multiplex PCR, lists solely in-frame clones and lacks some. V and J calls and clone size follow that table, whereas D and trimming were derived from the DNA. The sample includes 99,000 or so clones, roughly four fifths of them seen just once. The material sequenced was peripheral blood. The sequence derives from a woman between 65 and 79 years old with acute or convalescent COVID-19. V and J are TRBV15 and TRBJ2-3, with 10 bases fitting TRBD2. CDR3 loop: CATSRAGTSADTQYF. The CDR3 coding sequence is TGTGCCACCAGCAGAGCTGGGACTAGCGCTGATACGCAGTATTTT.